This TCR beta chain was found in a study of human T cells and chemical hapten exposure (dated by TCRdb to the early 2020s). Concerning the study at large: For sensitization, 2% DPC in acetone was applied to a 2 cm by 2 cm area of upper inner arm skin. Some 29 alopecia patients provided blood for TCR sequencing at one to four time points (pre-sensitization, 2, 6 and 24 weeks). Libraries were pooled for sequencing, and per-sample TCR yields varied mainly because of small differences in library volumes within the pool. Patients additionally received weekly therapeutic DPC doses to the scalp throughout the approximately 24-week study period. Patch tests used Finn chambers with 0.01% DPC on the upper back, scored after 6 days by International Contact Dermatitis Research Group standards. Blood samples were taken from patients before sensitization (week 0) and at 2, 6 and about 24 weeks after DPC sensitization. Alopecia areata with under or over 50% scalp involvement, alopecia totalis and alopecia universalis were represented in the patient cohort, which was mostly female. The study tracked peripheral blood TCR repertoire changes in vivo during primary and secondary sensitization to the hapten diphenylcyclopropenone (DPC) in alopecia patients.

From cysteine to phenylalanine, the CDR3 is 13 amino acids long. Of the read, only the CDR3 DNA is kept; its 39 bases are in frame from base 1. CDR1 and CDR2, looked up from the germline V gene (reference sequence), are DFQATT and SNEGSKA. V loses 3 bases of germline sequence and J loses 6 bases, and the interval between the two ends is 11 bases. Read against the paper, the sample's time point label means: patch test 2, 6 weeks after DPC sensitization. The treatment or condition label here, explained by the study, means: therapeutic diphenylcyclopropenone sensitization with weekly scalp DPC. At each patch-test visit, blood was drawn before the patch test was applied. Eligible patients were aged 18 to 70, diagnosed with alopecia, deemed suitable for DPC therapy, and excluded if pregnant. Total RNA was isolated from unfractionated whole blood collected in Tempus Blood RNA tubes. Library construction relied on RACE. The run used a NextSeq 500. During library preparation, unique molecular identifiers were attached to individual cDNA molecules so that TCRs could be counted quantitatively and reproducibly. Each blood RNA sample was used to sequence both TCR alpha and TCR beta chains. As for how the authors treated the data: A median of about 89,000 TCRs per sample was observed, with a range of roughly 23,224 to 700,000. The Decombinator software suite was used to annotate V, J and CDR3 in the TCR reads. For the PS versus PT1 abundance plots, all samples were subsampled to the same number of TCRs (28,000). TCRs were defined as expanded if absent before sensitization and observed at least eight times at the 2-week time point. The public reads were run again by TCRdb, first through fastp at Q25 and then through MiXCR, and only productive beta chains were kept. Duplicate CDR3 protein sequences are folded into a single record with the most common DNA and genes. The V and J calls reflect TCRdb's pipeline rather than the authors' work. Within this sample are 70,000 to 95,000 distinct CDR3 sequences, with around 7% of them counted one time only. Of the sample, 1% to 1.5% falls within the top ten clones.

The full study reports these points: Because every patient had alopecia, a presumed autoimmune disease, the patients' immune response might differ from that of healthy individuals. Expanded TCRs formed significantly more large CDR3 similarity clusters than pre-sensitization or healthy control sets, consistent with antigen-driven responses. Patch test score correlated positively with the number of PT1 expanded TCRs, reaching significance at thresholds 8, 16 and 32 but not at 4. Repeated subsampling changed both the strength of the expansion versus patch-test correlation and the threshold at which that correlation became significant. DPC sensitization did not change how many TCRs were above 1 in 1000 frequency, and no evidence was found of alterations in global repertoire structure.

This clonotype was counted many times. The antigen this receptor binds is unknown. No qualities accompany the bases; no much larger clone lies one base away. The receptor comes from a woman aged 25 to 39 with alopecia areata. Some clones in this sample may be carry-over from other donors' samples. The rearranged chain carries TRBV20-1 and TRBJ2-2, and TRBD2 may be the D gene, going by 6 matching bases. The sample consisted of whole blood, taken in connection with sensitization to the hapten diphenylcyclopropenone (DPC). The DNA sequence is TGCAGTGCTAGTGGGGAGGAGTCCGGGGAGCTGTTTTTT. This is translated as CSASGEESGELFF.